Given below is one T cell receptor (beta chain) in context. This sample is part of a study of blood T cell repertoires in COVID-19. Generated by immunoSEQ multiplex PCR, the TCRdb table keeps only in-frame clones and is missing some. The sample lists 110,000 to 150,000 clones, around 73% occurring once. Germline V gene lookup returns CDR1 LNHDA and CDR2 SQIVND (reference sequence). Trimming pared 5 bases from V and 4 bases from J, leaving 15 bases between. This CDR3 has 15 amino acids. The rearrangement uses TRBV19 and TRBJ1-5, with D perhaps matching TRBD1 (5 bases). Sequenced material: PBMCs or T cells enriched from blood (not recorded which). The receptor was derived from a woman aged 50 to 60 who had recovered from COVID-19. The DNA for the CDR3 is TGTGCCAGTAGTTGGGCCTGGGGCTCAAATCAGCCCCAGCATTTT. Translating gives CASSWAWGSNQPQHF.